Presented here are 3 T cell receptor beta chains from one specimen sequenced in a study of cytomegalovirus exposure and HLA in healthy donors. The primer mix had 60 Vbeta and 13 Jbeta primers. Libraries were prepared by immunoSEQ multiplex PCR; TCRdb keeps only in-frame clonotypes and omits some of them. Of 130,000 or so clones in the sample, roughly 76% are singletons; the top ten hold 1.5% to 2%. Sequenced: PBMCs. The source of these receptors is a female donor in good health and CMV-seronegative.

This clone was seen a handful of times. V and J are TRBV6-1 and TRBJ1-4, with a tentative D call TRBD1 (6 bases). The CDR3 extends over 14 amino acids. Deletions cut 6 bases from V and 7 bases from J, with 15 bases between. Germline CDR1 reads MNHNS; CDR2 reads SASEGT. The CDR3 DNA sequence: TGTGCCAGCAGCAGACAGGCGGGAGGTGAAAAACTGTTTTTT. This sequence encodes CASSRQAGGEKLFF.

The CDR3 nucleotides read TGTGCCAGCAGCCGTGCAGGGGGGAAGTATGGCTACACCTTC. Translating it yields CASSRAGGKYGYTF. V is TRBV7-3 and J is TRBJ1-2; 7 nucleotides align to TRBD1. V gave up 5 bases and J gave up 5 bases; unmatched junction bases: 8. CDR3 length: 14 residues. CDR1 SGHTA and CDR2 FQGTGA come from the germline V gene.

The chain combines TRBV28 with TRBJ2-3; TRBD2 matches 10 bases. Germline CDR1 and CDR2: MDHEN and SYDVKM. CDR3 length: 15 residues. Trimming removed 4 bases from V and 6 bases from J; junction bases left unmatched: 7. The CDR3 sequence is CASSSHTSGTDTQYF. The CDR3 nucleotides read TGTGCCAGCAGTTCCCATACTAGCGGGACGGATACGCAGTATTTT.